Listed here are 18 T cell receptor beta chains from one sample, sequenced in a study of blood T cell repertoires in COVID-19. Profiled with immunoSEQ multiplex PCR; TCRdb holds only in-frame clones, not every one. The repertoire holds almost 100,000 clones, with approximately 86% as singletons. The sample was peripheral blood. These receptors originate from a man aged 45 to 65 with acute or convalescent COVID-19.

DNA for the CDR3: TGTGCCAGCGAAAAGTTCAGAGAGCAGTTCTTC. Protein product: CASEKFREQFF. The chain joins TRBV21-1 to TRBJ2-1; whether TRBD1, the table's D call, matches the DNA was not checked. TRBV21-1 is described as a pseudogene. The CDR3 sequence is 11 residues long.

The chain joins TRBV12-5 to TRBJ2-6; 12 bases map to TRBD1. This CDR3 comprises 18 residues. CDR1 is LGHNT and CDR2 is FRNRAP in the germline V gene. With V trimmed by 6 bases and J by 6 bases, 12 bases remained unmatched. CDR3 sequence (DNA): TGTGCTAGTGGCCCGTCCGGGACAGGGGGCGGTAAGGCCAACGTCCTGACTTTC. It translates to CASGPSGTGGGKANVLTF.

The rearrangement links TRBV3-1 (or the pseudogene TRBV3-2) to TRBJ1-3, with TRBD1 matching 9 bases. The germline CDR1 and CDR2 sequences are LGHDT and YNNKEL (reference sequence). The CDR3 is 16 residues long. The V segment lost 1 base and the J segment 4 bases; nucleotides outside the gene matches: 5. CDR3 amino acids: CASSQVAGTGGNTIYF. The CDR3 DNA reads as TGTGCCAGCAGCCAAGTCGCCGGGACAGGGGGAAACACCATATATTTT.

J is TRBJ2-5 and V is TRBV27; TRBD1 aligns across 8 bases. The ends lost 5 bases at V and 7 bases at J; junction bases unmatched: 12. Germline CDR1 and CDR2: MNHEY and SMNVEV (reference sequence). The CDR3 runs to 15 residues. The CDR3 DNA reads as TGTGCCAGCAGTACCATGACAGGGGCCGGGGCGACCCAGTACTTC. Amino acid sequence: CASSTMTGAGATQYF.

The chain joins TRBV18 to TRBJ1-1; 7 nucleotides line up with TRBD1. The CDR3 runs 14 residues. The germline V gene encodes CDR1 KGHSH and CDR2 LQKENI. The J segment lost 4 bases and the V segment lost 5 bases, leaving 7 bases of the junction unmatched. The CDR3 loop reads CASSSSGGGTEAFF. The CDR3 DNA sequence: TGTGCCAGCTCATCCTCAGGGGGTGGCACTGAAGCTTTCTTT.

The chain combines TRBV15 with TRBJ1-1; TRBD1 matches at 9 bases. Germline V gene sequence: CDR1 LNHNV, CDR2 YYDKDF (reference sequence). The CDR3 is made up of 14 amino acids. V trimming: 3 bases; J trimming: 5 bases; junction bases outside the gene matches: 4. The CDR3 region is CATSRTGGNTEAFF. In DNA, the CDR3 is TGTGCCACCAGCAGGACAGGGGGTAATACTGAAGCTTTCTTT.

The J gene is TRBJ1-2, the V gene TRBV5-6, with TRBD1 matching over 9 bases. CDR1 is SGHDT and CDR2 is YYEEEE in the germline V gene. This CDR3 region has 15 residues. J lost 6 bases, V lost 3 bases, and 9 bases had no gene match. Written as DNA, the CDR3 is TGTGCCAGCAGCTCTCCCGGGACAGGGTATGATGGCTACACCTTC. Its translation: CASSSPGTGYDGYTF.

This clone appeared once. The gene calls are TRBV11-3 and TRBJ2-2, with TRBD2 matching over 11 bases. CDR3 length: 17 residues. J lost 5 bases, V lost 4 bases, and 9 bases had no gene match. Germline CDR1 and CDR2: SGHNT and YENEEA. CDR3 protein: CASSSDHLAGGTGELFF. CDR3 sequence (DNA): TGTGCCAGCAGCTCAGACCATCTAGCGGGAGGTACCGGGGAGCTGTTTTTT.

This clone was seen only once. Here the CDR3 reads CASRQGGGETQYF. The DNA for the CDR3 is TGTGCCAGCCGACAGGGAGGAGGAGAGACCCAGTACTTC. The chain couples TRBV2 to TRBJ2-5, with D perhaps TRBD1 (7 bases). This CDR3 region has 13 residues. V was shortened by 8 bases and J by 4 bases, with 14 bases between the two germline ends. Per the germline V gene, CDR1 is SNHLY and CDR2 is FYNNEI.

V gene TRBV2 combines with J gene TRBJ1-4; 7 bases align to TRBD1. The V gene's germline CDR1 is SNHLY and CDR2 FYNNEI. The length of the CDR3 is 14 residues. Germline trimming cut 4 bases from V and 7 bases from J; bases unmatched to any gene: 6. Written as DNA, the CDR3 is TGTGCCAGCAGTGGAGGGGGCGCGGGTGAAAAACTGTTTTTT. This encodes CASSGGGAGEKLFF.

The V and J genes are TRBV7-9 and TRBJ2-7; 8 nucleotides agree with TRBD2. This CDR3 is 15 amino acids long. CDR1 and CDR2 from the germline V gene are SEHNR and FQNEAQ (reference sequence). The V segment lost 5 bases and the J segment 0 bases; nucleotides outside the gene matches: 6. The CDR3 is CASSSPAGVSYEQYF. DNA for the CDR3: TGTGCCAGCAGCAGTCCAGCGGGGGTCTCCTACGAGCAGTACTTC.

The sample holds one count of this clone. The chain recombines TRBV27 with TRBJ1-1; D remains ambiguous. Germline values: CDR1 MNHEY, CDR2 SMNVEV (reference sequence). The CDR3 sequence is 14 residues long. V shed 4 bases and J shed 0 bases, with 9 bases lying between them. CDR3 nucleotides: TGTGCCAGCAGTTCGAACATTTTGAACACTGAAGCTTTCTTT. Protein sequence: CASSSNILNTEAFF.

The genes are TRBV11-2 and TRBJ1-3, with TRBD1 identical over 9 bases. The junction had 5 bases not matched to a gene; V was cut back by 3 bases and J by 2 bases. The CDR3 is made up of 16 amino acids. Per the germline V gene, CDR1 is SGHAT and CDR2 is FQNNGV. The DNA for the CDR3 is TGTGCCAGCAGCTTGTACAGGGGGCTGGCTGGAAACACCATATATTTT. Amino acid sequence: CASSLYRGLAGNTIYF.

The CDR3: CASSTGESAETQYF. The DNA for the CDR3 is TGTGCCAGCAGCACAGGGGAGTCCGCTGAGACCCAGTACTTC. The genes are TRBV5-5 and TRBJ2-5; TRBD1 matches 7 bases. The germline V gene encodes CDR1 SGHKS and CDR2 YYEKEE (reference sequence). J gave up 5 bases and V 4 bases, and 8 bases lay outside the gene matches. This CDR3 spans 14 amino acids.

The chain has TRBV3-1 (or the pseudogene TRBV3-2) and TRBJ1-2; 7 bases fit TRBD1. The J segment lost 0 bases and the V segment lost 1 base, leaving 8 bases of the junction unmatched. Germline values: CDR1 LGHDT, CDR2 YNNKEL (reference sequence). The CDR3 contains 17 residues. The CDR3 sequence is CASSQGQGRLTNYGYTF. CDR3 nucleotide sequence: TGTGCCAGCAGCCAAGGACAGGGACGCCTGACTAACTATGGCTACACCTTC.

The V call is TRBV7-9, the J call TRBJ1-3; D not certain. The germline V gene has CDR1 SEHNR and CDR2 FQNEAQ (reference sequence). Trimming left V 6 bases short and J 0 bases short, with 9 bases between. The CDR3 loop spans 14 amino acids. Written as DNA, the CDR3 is TGTGCCAGCAGTCCCACAGTCTCTGGAAACACCATATATTTT. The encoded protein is CASSPTVSGNTIYF.

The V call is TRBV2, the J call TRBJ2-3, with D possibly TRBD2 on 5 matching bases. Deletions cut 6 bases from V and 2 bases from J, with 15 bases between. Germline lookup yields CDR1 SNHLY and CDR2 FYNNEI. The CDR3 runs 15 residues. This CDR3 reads CASRSSPRITDTQYF. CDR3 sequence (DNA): TGTGCCAGCAGATCTAGCCCACGGATCACAGATACGCAGTATTTT.

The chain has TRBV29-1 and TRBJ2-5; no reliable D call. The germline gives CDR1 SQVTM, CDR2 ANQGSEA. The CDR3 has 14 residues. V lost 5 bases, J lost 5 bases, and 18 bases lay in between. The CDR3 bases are TGCAGCGTTCCCCAACACGAGGATATCGAGACCCAGTACTTC. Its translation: CSVPQHEDIETQYF.